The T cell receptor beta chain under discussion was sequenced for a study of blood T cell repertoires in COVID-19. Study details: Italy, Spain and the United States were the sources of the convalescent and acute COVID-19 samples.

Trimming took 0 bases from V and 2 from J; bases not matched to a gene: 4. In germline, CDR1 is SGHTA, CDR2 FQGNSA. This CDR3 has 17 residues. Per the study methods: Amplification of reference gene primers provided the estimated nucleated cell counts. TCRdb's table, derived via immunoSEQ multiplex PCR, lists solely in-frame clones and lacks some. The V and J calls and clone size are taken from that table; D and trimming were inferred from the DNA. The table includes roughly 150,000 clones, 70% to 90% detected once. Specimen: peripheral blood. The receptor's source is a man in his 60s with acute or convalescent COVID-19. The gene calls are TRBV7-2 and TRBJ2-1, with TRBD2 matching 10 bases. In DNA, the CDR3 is TGTGCCAGCAGCTTAGCTCGTAGCGGGGGGCCCTACAATGAGCAGTTCTTC. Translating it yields CASSLARSGGPYNEQFF.